This is a list of T cell receptor beta chains from one sample in a study of shared clonotypes between healthy human individuals. Produced via immunoSEQ multiplex PCR; TCRdb's table is partial and in-frame only. Counted here are hundreds of thousands of clones, roughly 96% occurring once; the ten biggest clones make up about 0.32%. Material for sequencing was memory CD8+ T cells sorted from blood. All receptors come from a man aged 30 to 45 in good health. CDR3s include the opening cysteine and the closing phenylalanine or tryptophan. The order of the fields is V gene, clone size, D gene, J gene, CDR3 DNA, CDR3 protein. The D gene is left open where the match is weak. Clone size is stated in some rows and not others, as once, few, many or a class when expanded.

>TRBV5-4|.|TRBD1|TRBJ2-7
TGTGCCAGCAGCCCTGGACAGGGTCGGGCCTACGAGCAGTACTTC
CASSPGQGRAYEQYF
>TRBV5-1|.|TRBD1|TRBJ1-1
TGCGCCAGCAGCCTAGGACAGGAAAACACTGAAGCTTTCTTT
CASSLGQENTEAFF
>TRBV29-1|.|TRBD1|TRBJ2-7
TGCAGTGGGACAGGGGCTAAAAACGAGCAGTACTTC
CSGTGAKNEQYF
>TRBV28|.|TRBD2|TRBJ2-7
TGTGCCAGCAGGGCCTGGGGGGGTGGCTCCTACGAGCAGTACTTC
CASRAWGGGSYEQYF
>TRBV19|.|.|TRBJ2-1
TGTGCCAGTAGCCTCACTAGCTTAACCCGGGGTGAGCAGTTCTTC
CASSLTSLTRGEQFF
>TRBV19|.|TRBD1|TRBJ1-5
TGTGCCATTCACTACAGGGGGAATCAGCCCCAGCATTTT
CAIHYRGNQPQHF
>TRBV7-2|.|.|TRBJ2-3
TGTGCCAGCAGCACCTCCGGAGGGGCAGATACGCAGTATTTT
CASSTSGGADTQYF
>TRBV7-9|.|.|TRBJ2-1
TGTGCCAGCAGCTTCTTGTGGGGCGAGCAGTTCTTC
CASSFLWGEQFF
>TRBV30|.|TRBD1|TRBJ2-7
TGTGCCTGGAGAGACCGGGACAGGGGAACCTACGAGCAGTACTTC
CAWRDRDRGTYEQYF
>TRBV11-2|.|TRBD1|TRBJ2-1
TGTGCCAGCAGCGGGACAGGGGGCTACAATGAGCAGTTCTTC
CASSGTGGYNEQFF
>TRBV9|.|TRBD1|TRBJ2-7
TGTGCCAGCAGCCCGAGGACAGGGGGCAATAGGTACGAGCAGTACTTC
CASSPRTGGNRYEQYF
>TRBV6-5|.|.|TRBJ1-2
TGTGCCAGCAGTTACTCGAGCCGGGGGTTCTATGGCTACACCTTC
CASSYSSRGFYGYTF
>TRBV7-2|once|.|TRBJ2-3
TGTGCCAGCAGCCATGGGACAGATACGCAGTATTTT
CASSHGTDTQYF
>TRBV19|.|.|TRBJ1-5
TGTGCCAGTAGTATTATGGGCAGGGTTAATCAGCCCCAGCATTTT
CASSIMGRVNQPQHF
>TRBV19|.|.|TRBJ1-5
TGTGCCAGTAGTAGGTTGGGGGGGCAGCCCCAGCATTTT
CASSRLGGQPQHF
>TRBV28|.|TRBD2|TRBJ2-7
TGTGCCAGCAGTTGGACAACGGGACTAGGTTTCTACGAGCAGTACTTC
CASSWTTGLGFYEQYF
>TRBV7-8|once|TRBD2|TRBJ2-7
TGTGCCAGCAGCCCCCGACTAGCGGGAGGTGTCTACGAGCAGTACTTC
CASSPRLAGGVYEQYF
>TRBV4-1|.|TRBD1|TRBJ2-5
TGCGCCAGCAGCCAAAGGGACAGGGTAGAGACCCAGTACTTC
CASSQRDRVETQYF
>TRBV30|.|TRBD1|TRBJ1-5
TGTTCACTCCGGACAGGGGGACAGCCCCAGCATTTT
CSLRTGGQPQHF
>TRBV4-2|.|TRBD2|TRBJ2-3
TGTGCCAGCAGCCGAAGGACTAGCGGGAGGGCAGCGGATACGCAGTATTTT
CASSRRTSGRAADTQYF
>TRBV14|.|.|TRBJ1-2
TGTGCCAGCAGCCAAGATTTGATCCCCACTGGAAATGGCTACACCTTC
CASSQDLIPTGNGYTF
>TRBV11-2|.|.|TRBJ1-2
TGTGCCAGCAGCTTCGGCATGGACACTAACTATGGCTACACCTTC
CASSFGMDTNYGYTF
>TRBV12-2|.|.|TRBJ1-4
TGTGCAAGTCGCTCGAGACAGGGGGCAGGGGAAAAACTGTTTTTT
CASRSRQGAGEKLFF
>TRBV4-2|.|.|TRBJ2-7
TGTGCCAGCAGCCAAGATTCGGAGCGGAGACCCTACGAGCAGTACTTC
CASSQDSERRPYEQYF
>TRBV28|.|TRBD1|TRBJ2-5
TGTGCCAGCGGGGATGCGCTAAGATTAGGACAGGTCCAAGAGACCCAGTACTTC
CASGDALRLGQVQETQYF
>TRBV19|once|.|TRBJ2-3
TGTGCCAGTAGTATGACAGGAGATACGCAGTATTTT
CASSMTGDTQYF
>TRBV19|.|TRBD1|TRBJ1-5
TGTGCCAGTAGCACAGGGGGTAGCAATCAGCCCCAGCATTTT
CASSTGGSNQPQHF
>TRBV30|.|TRBD1|TRBJ2-5
TGTGCCTGGATGGGGGGACAGGGTTTCCAAGAGACCCAGTACTTC
CAWMGGQGFQETQYF
>TRBV10-3|.|TRBD2|TRBJ2-5
TGTGCCATAGGGACTAGCGGGAGGGCCGGGGAGACCCAGTACTTC
CAIGTSGRAGETQYF
>TRBV14|.|.|TRBJ1-6
TGTGCCAGCAGCCAAGTGGGACGGGCAAATTCACCCCTCCACTTT
CASSQVGRANSPLHF
>TRBV25-1|.|.|TRBJ2-5
TGTGCCAGCAGTGAATGGGAGACAGGGAGGAAGACCCAGTACTTC
CASSEWETGRKTQYF
>TRBV5-1|.|.|TRBJ1-5
TGCGCCAGCAGCTTGATTCGGTGTATTAGTCCCGGACCCTATAGCAATCAGCCCCAGCATTTT
CASSLIRCISPGPYSNQPQHF
>TRBV6-1|.|.|TRBJ2-2
TGTGCCAGCAGTGAAGCGCTCAGGGATACCGGGGAGCTGTTTTTT
CASSEALRDTGELFF
>TRBV28|once|TRBD1|TRBJ2-7
TGTGCCAGCAGTTGGATGACAGGGAAGGGCTCCTACGAGCAGTACTTC
CASSWMTGKGSYEQYF
>TRBV28|.|.|TRBJ1-5
TGTGCCAGCCGCGGCCCGGGGCTGTGGGGCAATCAGCCCCAGCATTTT
CASRGPGLWGNQPQHF
>TRBV11-2|.|TRBD1|TRBJ2-7
TGTGCCAGCAGCGGTAGACAGGGGAGCTCCTACGAGCAGTACTTC
CASSGRQGSSYEQYF
>TRBV10-3|.|TRBD1|TRBJ2-2
TGTGCCATCAGCGGGACAGGCGGTGCCGGGGAGCTGTTTTTT
CAISGTGGAGELFF
>TRBV6-1|.|.|TRBJ1-5
TGTGCCAGCAGTGAAGCTTTTGGGGGCGGGCAGCCCCAGCATTTT
CASSEAFGGGQPQHF
>TRBV7-8|.|.|TRBJ1-2
TGTGCCAGCAGCTTAACTGGGGGTCGGAACTATGGCTACACCTTC
CASSLTGGRNYGYTF
>TRBV5-6|.|.|TRBJ1-1
TGTGCCAGCAGCTTGGGACAAATGAACACTGAAGCTTTCTTT
CASSLGQMNTEAFF
>TRBV23-1|.|.|TRBJ1-1
TGCGCCAGCAGTCAATCAGGGACTGAAGCTTTCTTT
CASSQSGTEAFF
>TRBV27|.|TRBD2|TRBJ2-1
TGTGCCAGCAGTTCTAGCGGGAGGGTTTTAAATGAGCAGTTCTTC
CASSSSGRVLNEQFF
>TRBV13|few|.|TRBJ1-5
TGTGCCAGCAGCTCCGGGACAAATAGCAATCAGCCCCAGCATTTT
CASSSGTNSNQPQHF
>TRBV9|.|TRBD2|TRBJ2-3
TGTGCCAGCAGCCCACTAGCGGGAGCCGGGGCAGATACGCAGTATTTT
CASSPLAGAGADTQYF
>TRBV2|.|.|TRBJ1-6
TGTGCCAGCAGTGAAGGCAAGGGGGGTTCACCCCTCCACTTT
CASSEGKGGSPLHF
>TRBV7-8|few|.|TRBJ1-5
TGTGCCAGCAGCACCCGACAGTTCCAGCCCCAGCATTTT
CASSTRQFQPQHF
>TRBV18|.|.|TRBJ2-3
TGTGCCAGCTCACCACTCAGTCAGTCAGATACGCAGTATTTT
CASSPLSQSDTQYF
>TRBV5-4|.|.|TRBJ2-3
TGTGCCAGCAGCTTCCTTTCAAGGGATACGCAGTATTTT
CASSFLSRDTQYF
>TRBV28|.|.|TRBJ1-5
TGTGCCAGCAGCTCTGGGGAGGGAGGGGCCCGAGGGGCCCAGCATTTT
CASSSGEGGARGAQHF
>TRBV5-6|.|.|TRBJ2-1
TGTGCCAGCAGCTTGGAATTGGGCTCTGAGCAGTTCTTC
CASSLELGSEQFF
>TRBV25-1|.|TRBD1|TRBJ2-3
TGTGCCAGCAGTGACGGACAGGGGCCAGATACGCAGTATTTT
CASSDGQGPDTQYF
>TRBV10-3|.|.|TRBJ2-1
TGTGCCATCAGTGAGCTTAGAAAGCCCTACAATGAGCAGTTCTTC
CAISELRKPYNEQFF